This T cell receptor beta chain was observed in a study of blood T cell repertoires in COVID-19 (dated by TCRdb to about 2020). About the study as a whole: Samples from collaborators originated in the United States, Italy and Spain and spanned both the acute and convalescent phases of COVID-19. Where available, HLA class I and class II types were taken from metadata supplied by the sample provider and were not determined by assay-based typing. The prospective study material was composed of cDNA or gDNA derived from T cells, B-cell-depleted T cells, or PBMCs. Samples came from the ongoing ImmuneRACE study (first 160 participants) plus 1,254 subjects from 6 global collaborators. Sample metadata almost always included a de-identified subject ID, COVID-19 status, age in years and sex. The dataset comprised deeply sampled blood TCRbeta repertoires from subjects exposed to, actively infected with, or recovered from COVID-19. The repertoires were made available in a free public database intended to serve as a resource for research on the immune response to SARS-CoV-2.

TCRbeta CDR3 regions were amplified from genomic DNA by means of the immunoSEQ Assay, a bias-controlled multiplex PCR. As for how the authors treated the data: The number of nucleated cells in each sample was estimated by amplification of reference gene primers within the assay. To quantify the absolute abundance of each unique TCRbeta CDR3 rearrangement, sequence reads were collapsed and filtered. Productive Simpson clonality was computed per sample as the square root of Simpson's diversity index over productive rearrangements. Drawn from immuneACCESS, this table holds only the in-frame rearrangements with V and J called that TCRdb kept. Clones are partly lost; checked studies trace under half to an unresolved V gene and leave the rest unexplained. That table furnishes V, J and clone size, whereas the DNA furnished D and trimming. For this sample there are 490,000 or so clones; less than 90% appear just once. Jointly, the top ten make up just over 8% of the sample.

A note on this clone: Its antigen is currently not known. The input lacks base qualities; no much larger clone sits a single base away.

Points the paper makes about the study in general: The quantity of clinical and demographic metadata differed by source and by participant and was supplied without curation.

V loses 3 bases at its end and J loses 5 bases; junction bases beyond the gene matches: 3. CDR1 LGHDT and CDR2 YNNKEL are derived from the germline V gene (reference sequence). The CDR3 runs 15 amino acids, cysteine and phenylalanine included. CDR3 DNA only is kept here, 45 bases in frame from base 1. Participants in the prospective study were enrolled through a virtual design, were aged roughly 18 to 95 years, and lived in approximately 24 United States geographic areas. In the prospective study, cohorts were assigned on the basis of participant-reported clinical history obtained from a screening survey and a study questionnaire. ImmuneRACE Cohort 3 recovered participants were defined by two consecutive negative NP/OP PCR tests, healthcare professional clearance, or symptom resolution. In the prospective study, whole blood, serum and a nasopharyngeal or oropharyngeal swab were collected from each participant by mobile phlebotomists. Participants in the prospective study had the option to provide additional blood draws and questionnaires over a roughly two-month period. Blood samples from the prospective study were shipped frozen or at room temperature prior to DNA extraction.

This receptor was obtained from a woman aged 60-75 years who had recovered from COVID-19. Material for sequencing was PBMCs or T cells enriched from blood (not recorded which). The chain links TRBV3-1 (or the pseudogene TRBV3-2) with TRBJ2-3; 12 bases in between match TRBD2. CDR3 sequence: CASSHSSGGGDTQYF. The sequenced DNA is TGTGCCAGCAGCCACTCTAGCGGGGGGGGAGATACGCAGTATTTT.